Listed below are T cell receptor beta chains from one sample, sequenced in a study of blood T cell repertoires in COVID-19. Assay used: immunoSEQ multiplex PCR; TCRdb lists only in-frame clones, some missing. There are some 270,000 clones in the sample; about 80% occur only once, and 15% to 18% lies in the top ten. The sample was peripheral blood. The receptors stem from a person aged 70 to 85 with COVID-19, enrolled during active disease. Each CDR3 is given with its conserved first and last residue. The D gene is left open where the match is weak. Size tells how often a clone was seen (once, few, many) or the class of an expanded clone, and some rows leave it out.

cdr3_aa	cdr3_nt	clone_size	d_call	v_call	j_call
CASSLLAGGLNEQFF	TGTGCCAGCAGTCTACTAGCGGGAGGGCTCAATGAGCAGTTCTTC	.	TRBD2	TRBV6-2/TRBV6-3	TRBJ2-1
CASSPQGGQGILRNTEAFF	TGTGCCAGCAGCCCTCAAGGGGGACAGGGTATTCTTCGGAACACTGAAGCTTTCTTT	.	TRBD1	TRBV5-6	TRBJ1-1
CASSPPWTQSSYNSPLHF	TGTGCCAGCAGTCCCCCCTGGACACAGAGCTCCTATAATTCACCCCTCCACTTT	once	.	TRBV28	TRBJ1-6
CASSADRTETQYF	TGTGCCAGCAGTGCTGACAGAACAGAGACCCAGTACTTC	.	.	TRBV2	TRBJ2-5
CASSPRDRLLYGYTF	TGTGCCAGCAGCCCACGAGACCGACTCCTCTATGGCTACACCTTC	.	.	TRBV7-2	TRBJ1-2
CASSPPISGGIGQFF	TGTGCCAGCTCACCGCCCATTAGCGGGGGGATCGGGCAGTTCTTC	.	TRBD2	TRBV18	TRBJ2-1
CASSGAGGPGEQFF	TGCGCCAGCAGCGGGGCGGGAGGGCCGGGTGAGCAGTTCTTC	.	TRBD2	TRBV5-1	TRBJ2-1
CASSVSVLGREQYF	TGTGCCAGCAGCGTAAGTGTACTAGGGAGGGAGCAGTACTTC	.	.	TRBV9	TRBJ2-7
CASSGQKSQETQYF	TGCGCCAGCAGCGGACAGAAAAGTCAAGAGACCCAGTACTTC	.	.	TRBV5-1	TRBJ2-5
CASSLSRVYGYTF	TGCGCCAGCAGCTTGAGCAGGGTTTATGGCTACACCTTC	.	.	TRBV5-1	TRBJ1-2
CAWSTGQNTEAFF	TGTGCCTGGTCTACAGGACAGAACACTGAAGCTTTCTTT	few	.	TRBV30	TRBJ1-1
CASRKQQGGSEKLFF	TGTGCCAGCAGAAAACAACAGGGGGGTAGTGAAAAACTGTTTTTT	few	TRBD1	TRBV6-5	TRBJ1-4
CASSKRNLGTGRTFTEAFF	TGTGCCAGCAGCAAACGCAATCTAGGGACAGGGAGGACGTTCACTGAAGCTTTCTTT	.	.	TRBV21-1	TRBJ1-1
CASRRGGGEKLFF	TGCGCCAGCAGGAGAGGGGGCGGGGAAAAACTGTTTTTT	.	TRBD1	TRBV5-1	TRBJ1-4
CASRARGTSSYNSPLHF	TGTGCCAGCAGGGCGCGGGGTACGAGCTCCTATAATTCACCCCTCCACTTT	.	.	TRBV28	TRBJ1-6
CASTSHTEAFF	TGTGCCAGCACCTCTCACACTGAAGCTTTCTTT	.	.	TRBV13	TRBJ1-1
CASSQDVRASTGELFF	TGTGCCAGCAGCCAAGATGTCAGGGCGAGCACCGGGGAGCTGTTTTTT	.	.	TRBV3-1/TRBV3-2	TRBJ2-2
CASSNLLAGDTDTQYF	TGTGCCAGCAGTAACCTACTAGCGGGGGACACAGATACGCAGTATTTT	.	TRBD2	TRBV6-6	TRBJ2-3
CSVNRRYTEAFF	TGCAGCGTTAACAGAAGGTACACTGAAGCTTTCTTT	.	.	TRBV29-1	TRBJ1-1
CASSAPGLAGYEQYF	TGTGCCAGCAGCGCCCCGGGACTAGCGGGATACGAGCAGTACTTC	.	TRBD2	TRBV7-9	TRBJ2-7
CASSPGTGQHNSPLHF	TGTGCCAGCAGCCCAGGGACAGGGCAACATAATTCACCCCTCCACTTT	once	TRBD1	TRBV28	TRBJ1-6
CASSPRIAATYEQYF	TGTGCCAGCAGCCCCCGGATAGCGGCAACCTACGAGCAGTACTTC	.	.	TRBV7-2	TRBJ2-7